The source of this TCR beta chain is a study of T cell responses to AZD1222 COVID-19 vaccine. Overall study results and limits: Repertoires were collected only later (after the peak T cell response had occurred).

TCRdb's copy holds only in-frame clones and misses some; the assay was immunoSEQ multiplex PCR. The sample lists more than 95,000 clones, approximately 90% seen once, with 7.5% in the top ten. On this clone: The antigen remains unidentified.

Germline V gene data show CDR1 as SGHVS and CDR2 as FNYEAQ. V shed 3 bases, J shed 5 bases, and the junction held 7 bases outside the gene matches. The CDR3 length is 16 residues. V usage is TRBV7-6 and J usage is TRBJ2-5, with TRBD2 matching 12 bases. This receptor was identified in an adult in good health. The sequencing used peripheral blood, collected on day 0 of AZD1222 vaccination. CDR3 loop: CASSLASGGARETQYF. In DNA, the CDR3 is TGTGCCAGCAGCTTGGCTAGCGGGGGGGCCAGGGAGACCCAGTACTTC.